This T cell receptor (beta chain) was obtained from a study of blood T cell repertoires in COVID-19. The CDR3 totals 15 residues. With 3 bases removed from V and 2 bases from J, the gap between germline ends came to 10 bases. Germline V gene data show CDR1 as LGHDT and CDR2 as YNNKEL (reference sequence). Produced via immunoSEQ multiplex PCR; TCRdb's table is partial and in-frame only. Among tens of thousands of clones, about 90% were seen once, and the ten largest hold roughly 14%. The rearrangement links TRBV3-1 (or the pseudogene TRBV3-2) to TRBJ1-4; a possible D gene is TRBD1 (6 bases). This receptor was identified in a male donor with acute or convalescent COVID-19. Sequenced: peripheral blood. DNA for the CDR3: TGTGCCAGCAGCCACCCAGGGGCTACTAATGAAAAACTGTTTTTT. Its translation: CASSHPGATNEKLFF.